This TCR beta chain was sequenced in a study of blood T cell repertoires in COVID-19. As for the study in general: T cells, B-cell-depleted T cells, or PBMCs supplied cDNA or gDNA.

The table came from immunoSEQ multiplex PCR; TCRdb's copy has only in-frame clones and leaves some out. This sample has fewer than 250,000 clones, with roughly four fifths found just once. Cohorts were determined from participant-reported clinical history. There are 19 residues in the CDR3. Germline-derived CDR1 and CDR2 are LGHDT and YNNKEL (reference sequence). V lost 1 base to trimming and J lost 3 bases; unmatched junction nucleotides: 15. Sequencing input: PBMCs or T cells enriched from blood (not recorded which). The origin of this receptor is a woman aged 40 to 50 who had been exposed to COVID-19. The chain links TRBV3-1 (or the pseudogene TRBV3-2) to TRBJ2-7, with 10 bases aligning to TRBD1. CDR3 sequence (DNA): TGTGCCAGCAGCCAAGTATGGGGCCAGACAGGGGGCTTCAACTACGAGCAGTACTTC. This encodes CASSQVWGQTGGFNYEQYF.